One and the same sample provided the 23 T cell receptor beta chains below, sequenced in a study of T cell responses to AZD1222 COVID-19 vaccine. Only in-frame clones appear in the TCRdb table, and some are missing; sequencing was by immunoSEQ multiplex PCR. The table lists about 90,000 clones, more than 75% of them singletons, with over 10% in the top ten. Source: peripheral blood, taken 28 days after the second AZD1222 dose. The receptor source for this set is an adult who received the AZD1222 COVID-19 vaccine.

V usage is TRBV19 and J usage is TRBJ2-7; 8 positions agree with TRBD1. After removal of 4 bases from V and 5 bases from J, the junction contained 4 bases not matched to a gene. The germline V gene has CDR1 LNHDA and CDR2 SQIVND (reference sequence). The CDR3 contains 13 residues. CDR3 protein: CASSTQGADEQYF. The CDR3 DNA is TGTGCCAGTAGTACCCAGGGGGCGGACGAGCAGTACTTC.

This clone is a singleton in its sample. This rearrangement joins TRBV7-2 to TRBJ2-5; maybe TRBD1 (6 bases). The CDR3 totals 16 residues. Per germline, CDR1 SGHTA and CDR2 FQGNSA. V was cut by 1 base and J by 5 bases, with 17 bases left in between. CDR3 bases: TGTGCCAGCAGCTTAGAGTGGGGCAGGGGTTCTGAGACCCAGTACTTC. Its translation is CASSLEWGRGSETQYF.

This clone is a singleton in its sample. The V gene is TRBV4-2, the J gene TRBJ1-6, with D unclear. The germline V gene has CDR1 LGHNA and CDR2 YNFKEQ. Trimming left V 0 bases short and J 9 bases short, with 6 bases between. This CDR3 contains 13 residues. CDR3 sequence: CASSQDAGSPLHF. The CDR3 DNA is TGTGCCAGCAGCCAAGACGCCGGTTCACCCCTCCACTTT.

The genes are TRBV12-3 or TRBV12-4 and TRBJ1-1; D remains unclear. CDR3 length: 12 residues. Trimming took off 6 bases at V and 9 bases at J, with 14 bases between the two ends. CDR3 nucleotides: TGTGCCAGCAGGCAAGAGGGAGAGAAAGCTTTCTTT. Its protein product is CASRQEGEKAFF.

In its sample, this clone was seen once. The chain is built from TRBV19 and TRBJ1-5, with D maybe TRBD1 (6 bases). V was trimmed by 1 base and J by 7 bases, leaving 17 bases between them. There are 16 residues in the CDR3. Germline V CDR1 and CDR2: LNHDA, SQIVND (reference sequence). The CDR3 reads CASSIALGGLGQPQHF. DNA of the CDR3: TGTGCCAGTAGTATAGCTTTGGGGGGGCTGGGCCAGCCCCAGCATTTT. The full variable domain, its missing parts supplied by reference TRBV19 and TRBJ1-5, is DGGITQSPKYLFRKEGQNVTLSCEQNLNHDAMYWYRQDPGQGLRLIYYSQIVNDFQKGDIAEGYSVSREKKESFPLTVTSAQKNPTAFYLCASSIALGGLGQPQHFGDGTRLSIL.

This clone came up once. The rearrangement joins TRBV9 to TRBJ1-2; 8 bases are a match to TRBD1. The CDR3 has 14 amino acids. V was pared by 3 bases and J by 7 bases, with 8 bases of the junction left unmatched. Germline-derived CDR1 and CDR2 are SGDLS and YYNGEE. The CDR3 DNA reads as TGTGCCAGCAGCGAATCCGGGACAGGAGGTGGCTACACCTTC. Translation: CASSESGTGGGYTF.

The rearrangement links TRBV4-1 to TRBJ2-7; D is ambiguous. CDR1 and CDR2 from the germline V gene are MGHRA and YSYEKL. Between the trimmed V and J ends, which lost 1 base and 4 bases, there was a span of 5 bases. This CDR3 contains 12 residues. For the CDR3, the DNA is TGCGCCAGCAGCCAAGCGCCTTACGAGCAGTACTTC. Protein product: CASSQAPYEQYF.

V gene TRBV19 combines with J gene TRBJ1-4; D possibly corresponds to TRBD1 (5 bases). The V end lost 3 bases, the J end lost 5 bases, and 10 bases lay between the germline ends. CDR1 LNHDA and CDR2 SQIVND come from the germline V gene (reference sequence). The CDR3 is 14 amino acids. The DNA of the CDR3 is TGTGCCAGTAGTATGGGCCGGGGGAATGAAAAACTGTTTTTT. Translation gives CASSMGRGNEKLFF.

Only a few counts were recorded for this clone. This chain connects TRBV10-1 to TRBJ2-7; D is uncertain. The CDR3 runs 13 residues. Trimming stripped 4 bases from V and 6 bases from J, with 13 bases between. Germline values: CDR1 WNHNN, CDR2 SYGVQD (reference sequence). The DNA for the CDR3 is TGCGCCAGCAGTGTTGACTGGACCAGCGAGCAGTACTTC. Translating it yields CASSVDWTSEQYF.

This clone occurred once. V is TRBV30 and J is TRBJ1-3, with a tentative D call TRBD1 (5 bases). The CDR3 has 15 residues. The V end was cut by 0 bases, the J end by 0 bases, with 9 bases between. Germline values: CDR1 GTSNPN, CDR2 SVGIG (reference sequence). The CDR3 DNA is TGTGCCTGGAGTGTAACAGGAGCCTCTGGAAACACCATATATTTT. Protein sequence: CAWSVTGASGNTIYF.

The chain combines TRBV9 with TRBJ2-7; D not resolved. Deletions cut 4 bases from V and 6 bases from J, with 20 bases between. CDR1 and CDR2 (germline): SGDLS, YYNGEE. The CDR3 spans 15 residues. The CDR3 coding sequence is TGTGCCAGCAGCTATTATCCGGGCCACGACTCCGAGCAGTACTTC. Residues: CASSYYPGHDSEQYF.

This rearrangement joins TRBV30 to TRBJ1-5; the match to TRBD1 covers 7 bases. This CDR3 region has 14 residues. Germline V lookup: CDR1 GTSNPN, CDR2 SVGIG (reference sequence). V gave up 3 bases and J gave up 7 bases; unmatched junction bases: 9. CDR3 sequence reads: CAWSLGQAGQPQHF. The CDR3 DNA is TGTGCCTGGAGCCTCGGACAGGCGGGGCAGCCCCAGCATTTT.

V and J are TRBV27 and TRBJ2-3, with D tentatively TRBD2 (6 bases). The germline V gene encodes CDR1 MNHEY and CDR2 SMNVEV (reference sequence). This CDR3 region has 13 residues. Trimming took off 4 bases at V and 6 bases at J, with 11 bases between the two ends. The CDR3 protein is CASSWGGGDTQYF. The CDR3 DNA sequence: TGTGCCAGCAGTTGGGGCGGAGGGGATACGCAGTATTTT.

The chain joins TRBV3-1 (or the pseudogene TRBV3-2) to TRBJ1-1; TRBD1 might be the D (5 bases). Germline loops: CDR1 LGHDT, CDR2 YNNKEL (reference sequence). Trimming took off 6 bases at V and 8 bases at J, with 13 bases between the two ends. This CDR3 contains 12 residues. The CDR3 bases are TGTGCCAGCAGGGGCACAGGATGGGAAGCTTTCTTT. Translation: CASRGTGWEAFF.

The rearrangement joins TRBV7-2 to TRBJ1-3, with D possibly TRBD1 on 5 matching bases. Trimming pared 5 bases from V and 4 bases from J, leaving 15 bases between. The germline CDR1 and CDR2 sequences are SGHTA and FQGNSA. The CDR3 totals 15 residues. The CDR3 loop is CASSPAWGVGNTIYF. The DNA for the CDR3 is TGTGCCAGCAGCCCTGCATGGGGGGTCGGAAACACCATATATTTT.

The chain combines TRBV9 with TRBJ2-5; D is uncertain. CDR3 size: 13 residues. Trimming cost V 7 bases and J 1 base, with 11 bases left between them. The V gene's germline CDR1 is SGDLS and CDR2 YYNGEE. The CDR3 here is CASSRGVQETQYF. In nucleotides, the CDR3 is TGTGCCAGCTCACGTGGGGTCCAAGAGACCCAGTACTTC.

The chain links TRBV7-9 to TRBJ1-1; the D is unclear. Per the germline V gene, CDR1 is SEHNR and CDR2 is FQNEAQ (reference sequence). This CDR3 has 13 residues. Deletions cut 5 bases from V and 1 base from J, with 8 bases between. The CDR3 region has the DNA TGTGCCAGCAGCCCTTTGGCGAACACTGAAGCTTTCTTT. As protein: CASSPLANTEAFF.

V usage is TRBV11-3 and J usage is TRBJ1-1, with D perhaps TRBD1 (6 bases). The CDR3 totals 15 residues. Germline V gene sequence: CDR1 SGHNT, CDR2 YENEEA. Trimming took 5 bases from V and 5 from J, leaving 18 bases between them. CDR3 loop: CASSNRARGRTEAFF. CDR3 DNA: TGTGCCAGCAGCAATCGGGCCAGGGGAAGGACTGAAGCTTTCTTT.

The chain links TRBV7-8 to TRBJ2-5, with 8 positions matching TRBD2. The CDR3 has 14 amino acids. The germline V gene encodes CDR1 SGHVS and CDR2 FQNEAQ. After removal of 5 bases from V and 2 bases from J, the junction contained 4 bases not matched to a gene. CDR3 DNA sequence: TGTGCCAGCAGCGCACTAGCGGAGCAAGAGACCCAGTACTTC. It codes for CASSALAEQETQYF. Based on the CDR3 plus reference TRBV7-8 and TRBJ2-5, the full variable domain is GAGVSQSPRYKVAKRGQDVALRCDPISGHVSLFWYQQALGQGPEFLTYFQNEAQLDKSGLPSDRFFAERPEGSVSTLKIQRTQQEDSAVYLCASSALAEQETQYFGPGTRLLVL.

The V call is TRBV7-9, the J call TRBJ1-2; D gene uncertain. Germline values: CDR1 SEHNR, CDR2 FQNEAQ (reference sequence). The CDR3 spans 14 residues. V gave up 5 bases and J gave up 2 bases, with 12 bases separating them. The CDR3 sequence is CASSPREVNYGYTF. CDR3 nucleotide sequence: TGTGCCAGCAGCCCTCGGGAGGTCAACTATGGCTACACCTTC.

The chain links TRBV5-5 to TRBJ2-7, with TRBD2 matching over 8 bases. V shed 6 bases and J 2 bases; nucleotides not matched to a gene: 7. This CDR3 region has 14 residues. From germline, CDR1 is SGHKS and CDR2 YYEKEE (reference sequence). This CDR3 is CASTETSVPYEQYF. The CDR3 DNA sequence: TGTGCCAGCACCGAGACTAGCGTACCCTACGAGCAGTACTTC.

The gene calls are TRBV10-3 and TRBJ2-3; TRBD2 aligns across 10 bases. V lost 8 bases and J lost 1; bases outside the gene matches: 0. Per the germline V gene, CDR1 is ENHRY and CDR2 is SYGVKD. This CDR3 comprises 13 residues. CDR3 nucleotides: TGTGCCATCGGGACTAGCGGCACAGATACGCAGTATTTT. It is translated as CAIGTSGTDTQYF.

The chain joins TRBV7-9 to TRBJ1-6; possibly TRBD1 for D (5 bases). V was shortened by 5 bases and J by 8 bases, with 16 bases between the two germline ends. This CDR3 comprises 15 residues. Looked up from germline, CDR1 is SEHNR and CDR2 is FQNEAQ (reference sequence). CDR3 nucleotide sequence: TGTGCCAGCAGCCAGGGCCCGGGTAGGGATTCACCCCTCCACTTT. Protein product: CASSQGPGRDSPLHF.